Here is one T cell receptor beta chain with its context. What it recognizes is unknown. This entry is derived from a study of T cell repertoires in cytomegalovirus infection. Study-wide findings and caveats: CMV carriers with the relevant HLA were identified by cumulative public TCR beta family frequency.

The CDR3 spans 15 residues. Trimming took 4 bases from V and 7 from J; bases not matched to a gene: 6. Germline lookup yields CDR1 LNHDA and CDR2 SQIVND (reference sequence). Each CDR3 protein gets one entry after TCRdb re-called the reads with MiXCR. The sample contains 450,000 to 600,000 distinct CDR3 sequences, approximately 11% of which appear only once. The clonotype originates from a human donor in good health (CMV status not recorded). Some clones in this sample may be carry-over from other donors' samples. Sequencing input: PBMCs. The chain employs TRBV19 and TRBJ2-1, with 11 bases that match TRBD2. In DNA form, the CDR3 reads TGTGCCAGTAGTAGCGGACTAGCGGGCCATAATGAGCAGTTCTTC. The encoded protein is CASSSGLAGHNEQFF.